The 19 T cell receptor beta chains below all came from one sample that was sequenced in a study of blood T cells in healthy people across ages. Primers used in a second PCR of about 7 to 11 cycles were a sample-barcoded 5' primer and a J-beta primer mix. MiXCR, applied by TCRdb to the 5' RACE reads, yields one record per CDR3 protein. The table has 1 million to 1.2 million distinct CDR3 sequences, roughly two fifths seen once. Sequencing input: blood. The receptors stem from a man between 18 and 29 years old in good health.

This clonotype showed up just a few times. V and J are TRBV10-3 and TRBJ2-1; TRBD1 matches at 10 bases. With V trimmed by 6 bases and J by 8 bases, 10 bases remained unmatched. Per the germline V gene, CDR1 is ENHRY and CDR2 is SYGVKD. This CDR3 is built from 15 residues. The CDR3 coding sequence is TGTGCCATCAGGCCGGGACAGGGGAGGGTAGATGAGCAGTTCTTC. Translation: CAIRPGQGRVDEQFF.

For this clonotype: Possible read error: a much larger clone is one base away. The CDR3 loop reads CASSVLSDEQYF. CDR3 bases: TGTGCCAGCAGCGTACTAAGTGACGAGCAGTACTTC. The V call is TRBV9, the J call TRBJ2-5; D is undetermined. TRBJ2-7 matches the DNA end more closely, so the J call is doubtful. The CDR3 has 12 amino acids. In germline, CDR1 is SGDLS, CDR2 YYNGEE.

The chain has TRBV5-6 and TRBJ2-2; weak D call: TRBD2 (6 bases). The length of the CDR3 is 15 residues. The germline CDR1 and CDR2 sequences are SGHDT and YYEEEE. V was trimmed by 4 bases and J by 5 bases, leaving 15 bases between them. DNA of the CDR3: TGTGCCAGCAGCGGTGGGGGGTTGATTACCGGGGAGCTGTTTTTT. Its protein is CASSGGGLITGELFF.

The sample holds a few counts of this clonotype. This chain links TRBV6-5 with TRBJ2-7; D possibly matches TRBD1 or TRBD2 (5 bases each). Germline CDR1 reads MNHEY; CDR2 reads SVGAGI. Trimming pared 4 bases from V and 2 bases from J, leaving 9 bases between. The CDR3 is made up of 13 amino acids. The CDR3 coding sequence is TGTGCCAGCAGTTGGGACGAGACCTACGAGCAGTACTTC. It is translated as CASSWDETYEQYF.

A few counts support this clonotype. This chain joins TRBV5-5 and TRBJ1-5, with D tentatively TRBD1 (6 bases). The germline V gene has CDR1 SGHKS and CDR2 YYEKEE (reference sequence). V shed 0 bases and J shed 4 bases, with 20 bases lying between them. The CDR3 spans 18 residues. Here the CDR3 DNA reads TGTGCCAGCAGCTTGGGTTACCAGGGGTCCGTCGGGAATCAGCCCCAGCATTTT. This encodes CASSLGYQGSVGNQPQHF.

This clonotype was detected a few times. J is TRBJ2-7 and V is TRBV25-1; D unresolved. V lost 7 bases and J lost 6, with 10 bases in between. The CDR3 is 11 amino acids. Germline V lookup: CDR1 MGHDK, CDR2 SYGVNS. CDR3 residues: CASTLGSEQYF. CDR3 bases: TGTGCCAGCACATTAGGCAGCGAGCAGTACTTC.

This clonotype was detected only a few times. V and J are TRBV20-1 and TRBJ2-3, with 9 bases identical to TRBD2. J gave up 7 bases and V 2 bases, and 13 bases lay outside the gene matches. CDR1 and CDR2 from the germline V gene are DFQATT and SNEGSKA (reference sequence). The CDR3 is made up of 16 amino acids. The CDR3 loop is CSARNRGLAKPYTQYF. CDR3 sequence (DNA): TGCAGTGCTAGAAACCGCGGACTAGCGAAACCTTATACGCAGTATTTT.

A few counts support this clonotype. The gene calls are TRBV27 and TRBJ1-1; 9 bases match TRBD1. Trimming took 6 bases from V and 3 from J; bases not matched to a gene: 17. From germline, CDR1 is MNHEY and CDR2 SMNVEV (reference sequence). This CDR3 is built from 18 residues. This CDR3 reads CASRMGQGGIKSDTEAFF. In DNA form, the CDR3 reads TGTGCCAGCAGGATGGGACAGGGTGGAATCAAGTCGGACACTGAAGCTTTCTTT.

V gene TRBV6-5 combines with J gene TRBJ1-1; D is possibly TRBD1 (5 bases). Germline V CDR1 and CDR2: MNHEY, SVGAGI. Trimming took off 6 bases at V and 4 bases at J, with 18 bases between the two ends. The CDR3 covers 15 residues. For the CDR3, the DNA is TGTGCCAGCAGGCCGGGCCCCCGAAGGGGCACTGAAGCTTTCTTT. Translating it yields CASRPGPRRGTEAFF.

The rearrangement joins TRBV20-1 to TRBJ1-4, with D maybe TRBD1 (5 bases). Germline V gene lookup returns CDR1 DFQATT and CDR2 SNEGSKA (reference sequence). This CDR3 has 14 residues. V was cut by 1 base and J by 7 bases, with 13 bases left in between. The CDR3, as DNA: TGCAGTGCTAGAGTTCAGGGTCGATCTGAAAAACTGTTTTTT. It yields the protein CSARVQGRSEKLFF.

The sample holds a few counts of this clonotype. The chain carries TRBV29-1 and TRBJ2-7, with D perhaps matching TRBD2 (5 bases). There are 14 residues in the CDR3. Germline-derived CDR1 and CDR2 are SQVTM and ANQGSEA. V lost 7 bases to trimming and J lost 3 bases, with 19 bases between them. CDR3 sequence reads: CSAAGRLGVYEQYF. The CDR3 region has the DNA TGCAGCGCCGCCGGCCGACTCGGGGTCTACGAGCAGTACTTC.

This clonotype showed up just a few times. This chain links TRBV4-2 with TRBJ1-2, with TRBD1 matching 7 bases. V shed 0 bases and J 1 base; nucleotides not matched to a gene: 8. Germline CDR1 reads LGHNA; CDR2 reads YNFKEQ. The CDR3 runs 17 residues. The CDR3 DNA is TGTGCCAGCAGCCAAGAGGGGACAGAGGGGCTTAACTATGGCTACACCTTC. This encodes CASSQEGTEGLNYGYTF.

The chain recombines TRBV29-1 with TRBJ1-2, with D possibly TRBD1 on 6 matching bases. V lost 4 bases to trimming and J lost 1 base, with 13 bases between them. The CDR3 extends over 14 amino acids. In germline, CDR1 is SQVTM, CDR2 ANQGSEA. In DNA, the CDR3 is TGCAGCGTTGGAAGGGACATAAGTAACTATGGCTACACCTTC. Amino acid sequence: CSVGRDISNYGYTF.

This clonotype was seen a few times. The rearrangement links TRBV20-1 to TRBJ1-2; D gene uncertain. Germline V gene data show CDR1 as DFQATT and CDR2 as SNEGSKA (reference sequence). Trimming cost V 6 bases and J 0 bases, with 14 bases left between them. The CDR3 has 14 residues. CDR3 sequence: CSAPVPTSNYGYTF. The CDR3 DNA is TGCAGTGCCCCCGTGCCGACATCTAACTATGGCTACACCTTC.

The chain carries TRBV6-1 and TRBJ1-5; tentatively, D is TRBD1 (6 bases). Trimming removed 7 bases at V and 7 bases at J, with 11 bases between. The CDR3 covers 12 residues. Looked up from germline, CDR1 is MNHNS and CDR2 is SASEGT. The CDR3 is CASNAGDQPQHF. CDR3 DNA: TGTGCCAGCAATGCAGGGGACCAGCCCCAGCATTTT.

This clonotype is classed as medium-sized. V gene TRBV20-1 combines with J gene TRBJ2-1; a weak D match, TRBD2 (6 bases). This CDR3 has 16 residues. V was pared by 3 bases and J by 8 bases, with 23 bases between. Germline V gives CDR1 DFQATT, CDR2 SNEGSKA (reference sequence). The CDR3 here is CSARPTGEPSWDEQFF. The CDR3 nucleotides are TGCAGTGCTAGGCCTACGGGGGAGCCGTCTTGGGATGAGCAGTTCTTC.

This clonotype has a handful of counts. This rearrangement joins TRBV6-5 to TRBJ1-4; D remains ambiguous. Germline lookup yields CDR1 MNHEY and CDR2 SVGAGI. V was cut by 4 bases and J by 0 bases, with 6 bases left in between. CDR3 size: 14 residues. The CDR3 coding sequence is TGTGCCAGCAGTTCGGGATCAACTAATGAAAAACTGTTTTTT. This translates into CASSSGSTNEKLFF.

In this sample, this clonotype turned up a few times. J is TRBJ1-1 and V is TRBV6-5; D is undetermined. V gave up 0 bases and J gave up 5 bases, with 7 bases separating them. The CDR3 totals 13 residues. Germline-derived CDR1 and CDR2 are MNHEY and SVGAGI. CDR3 sequence: CASSYSTGTEAFF. The CDR3 nucleotides read TGTGCCAGCAGTTACTCGACGGGGACTGAAGCTTTCTTT.

The V gene is TRBV6-6, the J gene TRBJ2-7; the D gene is possibly TRBD1 (6 bases). CDR1 is MNHNY, CDR2 SVGAGI, per germline (reference sequence). The CDR3 extends over 13 amino acids. V was clipped by 8 bases and J by 2 bases, with 13 bases between them. Here the CDR3 reads CASGLQGTYEQYF. The CDR3 bases are TGTGCCAGCGGGTTACAGGGCACCTACGAGCAGTACTTC.